This is a list of T cell receptor beta chains from one sample in a study of T cell responses to AZD1222 COVID-19 vaccine. Some clones are missing from TCRdb's copy, which holds only in-frame ones; the method was immunoSEQ multiplex PCR. The sample has around 84,000 clones, approximately 86% seen once. The source material was peripheral blood, sampled on day 0 of MenACWY control vaccination. The receptor source for this set is an adult in good health. The CDR3 runs from the conserved cysteine through the conserved F or W. A D gene is named only where the DNA matches it firmly. A clone size is listed for some rows: how often the clone was seen (once, few, many), or a class if it is expanded.

j_gene: TRBJ2-7; d_gene: .; abundance: .; v_gene: TRBV6-2/TRBV6-3; CDR3aa: CASSFPGTSAYEQYF
j_gene: TRBJ1-2; d_gene: TRBD1; abundance: .; v_gene: TRBV7-2; CDR3aa: CASSLASTGLNYGYTF
j_gene: TRBJ2-5; d_gene: .; abundance: once; v_gene: TRBV4-1; CDR3aa: CASSLIPRETQYF
j_gene: TRBJ1-5; d_gene: .; abundance: once; v_gene: TRBV30; CDR3aa: CAWSGGDQPQHF
j_gene: TRBJ1-3; d_gene: .; abundance: .; v_gene: TRBV5-6; CDR3aa: CASSLVKGEAGNTIYF
j_gene: TRBJ2-7; d_gene: .; abundance: .; v_gene: TRBV10-1; CDR3aa: CASSESHEQYF
j_gene: TRBJ1-6; d_gene: TRBD1; abundance: .; v_gene: TRBV5-3; CDR3aa: CARSCPGQGGNSPLHF
j_gene: TRBJ1-6; d_gene: .; abundance: once; v_gene: TRBV12-5; CDR3aa: CASGLHGVGSPLHF
j_gene: TRBJ1-5; d_gene: .; abundance: .; v_gene: TRBV4-3; CDR3aa: CASSQDQPQHF
j_gene: TRBJ1-1; d_gene: .; abundance: .; v_gene: TRBV25-1; CDR3aa: CASSENRGGDTEAFF
j_gene: TRBJ2-5; d_gene: TRBD2; abundance: .; v_gene: TRBV6-6; CDR3aa: CASSLGTSAETQYF
j_gene: TRBJ2-7; d_gene: .; abundance: .; v_gene: TRBV4-1; CDR3aa: CASSPRGRDGSYEQYF
j_gene: TRBJ1-4; d_gene: .; abundance: .; v_gene: TRBV9; CDR3aa: CASSATDVGGKLFF
j_gene: TRBJ2-7; d_gene: .; abundance: .; v_gene: TRBV4-1; CDR3aa: CASSQVGGAILDEQYF
j_gene: TRBJ1-5; d_gene: .; abundance: .; v_gene: TRBV21-1; CDR3aa: CASSNKKAPQPQHF
j_gene: TRBJ1-1; d_gene: .; abundance: .; v_gene: TRBV20-1; CDR3aa: CSSGGASEAFF
j_gene: TRBJ1-2; d_gene: .; abundance: .; v_gene: TRBV4-2; CDR3aa: CASSQDQGGYGYTF
j_gene: TRBJ1-6; d_gene: TRBD1; abundance: once; v_gene: TRBV6-5; CDR3aa: CASRLTGGVNSPLHF
j_gene: TRBJ1-1; d_gene: TRBD1; abundance: .; v_gene: TRBV3-1/TRBV3-2; CDR3aa: CASSQGPKGARPEAFF
j_gene: TRBJ2-1; d_gene: .; abundance: .; v_gene: TRBV12-3/TRBV12-4; CDR3aa: CASGDGLSNEQFF
j_gene: TRBJ2-5; d_gene: .; abundance: .; v_gene: TRBV6-5; CDR3aa: CASRGLQETQYF
j_gene: TRBJ1-2; d_gene: .; abundance: few; v_gene: TRBV20-1; CDR3aa: CSATYGYGYTF
j_gene: TRBJ1-3; d_gene: TRBD1; abundance: few; v_gene: TRBV7-2; CDR3aa: CASSFLPQGAFGNTIYF
j_gene: TRBJ1-1; d_gene: TRBD1; abundance: .; v_gene: TRBV5-1; CDR3aa: CASRRDREFSAFF
j_gene: TRBJ2-7; d_gene: TRBD1; abundance: .; v_gene: TRBV24-1; CDR3aa: CATSDQRTGGYSYEQYF
j_gene: TRBJ1-5; d_gene: TRBD1; abundance: .; v_gene: TRBV19; CDR3aa: CASRWTGGNQPQHF
j_gene: TRBJ2-7; d_gene: .; abundance: .; v_gene: TRBV19; CDR3aa: CASSMGNSRRYEQYF
j_gene: TRBJ1-5; d_gene: .; abundance: .; v_gene: TRBV30; CDR3aa: CAWSKGSNQPQHF
j_gene: TRBJ2-3; d_gene: .; abundance: .; v_gene: TRBV5-6; CDR3aa: CASSWTESFTDTQYF
j_gene: TRBJ2-7; d_gene: TRBD1; abundance: .; v_gene: TRBV6-6; CDR3aa: CASSPKGWGQGSYEQYF
j_gene: TRBJ1-1; d_gene: TRBD1; abundance: .; v_gene: TRBV18; CDR3aa: CASSTGVRAEAFF